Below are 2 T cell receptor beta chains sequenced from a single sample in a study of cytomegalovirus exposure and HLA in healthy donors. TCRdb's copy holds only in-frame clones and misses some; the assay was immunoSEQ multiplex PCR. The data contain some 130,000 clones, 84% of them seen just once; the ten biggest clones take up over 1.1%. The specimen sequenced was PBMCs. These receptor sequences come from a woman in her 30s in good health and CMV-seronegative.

This CDR3 reads CASSYGDTPGTIYF. The CDR3 DNA sequence: TGTGCCAGCAGTTACGGTGACACCCCGGGGACCATATATTTT. The rearrangement joins TRBV6-5 to TRBJ1-3; D is ambiguous. Looked up from germline, CDR1 is MNHEY and CDR2 is SVGAGI. The length of the CDR3 is 14 residues. The ends were cut back, 2 bases at V and 10 bases at J, with 15 bases in the middle.

In DNA form, the CDR3 reads TGTGCCAGCAGTTCCATCGGGGTCCCTGGAGGGAATTCACCCCTCCACTTT. Translation: CASSSIGVPGGNSPLHF. V gene TRBV27 combines with J gene TRBJ1-6; D not certain. CDR1 is MNHEY and CDR2 is SMNVEV in the germline V gene (reference sequence). The CDR3 loop spans 17 amino acids. The V gene lost 4 bases and the J gene lost 7 bases, with 20 bases spanning the gap.